This is a list of T cell receptor beta chains from one sample in a study of shared clonotypes between healthy human individuals. Produced via immunoSEQ multiplex PCR; TCRdb's table is partial and in-frame only. This repertoire shows roughly 1,000,000 clones, roughly 74% found once; its top ten account for roughly 0.62%. Sample: memory CD4+ T cells from PBMCs. The receptor set was obtained from a man aged 18 to 29 in good health. Some clones in this sample may be carry-over from other donors' samples. Each CDR3 is given without its conserved first and last residue.

TRBJ2-3 | TRBV20-1 | SAPDPGTQY
TRBJ1-4 | TRBV7-9 | ASSFLTGGKLF
TRBJ2-7 | TRBV7-2 | ASSAQREHEQY
TRBJ1-2 | TRBV28 | ASSPPQGFGYT
TRBJ2-6 | TRBV28 | ASSLFDSANVLT
TRBJ2-7 | TRBV7-2 | ASSIAVELLEQY
TRBJ2-7 | TRBV5-4 | ASSPDLASYEQY
TRBJ2-1 | TRBV10-1 | ASSETSGAYNEQF
TRBJ1-4 | TRBV18 | ASSQSTGGTEKLF
TRBJ2-4 | TRBV19 | ASTLSTLAKNIQY
TRBJ1-1 | TRBV28 | ASSPMQGKAF
TRBJ1-2 | TRBV21-1 | ASSNKGRNDGYT
TRBJ2-5 | TRBV5-1 | ASSFGTGGGQETQY
TRBJ2-1 | TRBV4-1 | ASSPTERSSSYNEQF
TRBJ2-1 | TRBV4-2 | ASSPGPIKGDEQF
TRBJ1-5 | TRBV28 | ASTDAGQPQH